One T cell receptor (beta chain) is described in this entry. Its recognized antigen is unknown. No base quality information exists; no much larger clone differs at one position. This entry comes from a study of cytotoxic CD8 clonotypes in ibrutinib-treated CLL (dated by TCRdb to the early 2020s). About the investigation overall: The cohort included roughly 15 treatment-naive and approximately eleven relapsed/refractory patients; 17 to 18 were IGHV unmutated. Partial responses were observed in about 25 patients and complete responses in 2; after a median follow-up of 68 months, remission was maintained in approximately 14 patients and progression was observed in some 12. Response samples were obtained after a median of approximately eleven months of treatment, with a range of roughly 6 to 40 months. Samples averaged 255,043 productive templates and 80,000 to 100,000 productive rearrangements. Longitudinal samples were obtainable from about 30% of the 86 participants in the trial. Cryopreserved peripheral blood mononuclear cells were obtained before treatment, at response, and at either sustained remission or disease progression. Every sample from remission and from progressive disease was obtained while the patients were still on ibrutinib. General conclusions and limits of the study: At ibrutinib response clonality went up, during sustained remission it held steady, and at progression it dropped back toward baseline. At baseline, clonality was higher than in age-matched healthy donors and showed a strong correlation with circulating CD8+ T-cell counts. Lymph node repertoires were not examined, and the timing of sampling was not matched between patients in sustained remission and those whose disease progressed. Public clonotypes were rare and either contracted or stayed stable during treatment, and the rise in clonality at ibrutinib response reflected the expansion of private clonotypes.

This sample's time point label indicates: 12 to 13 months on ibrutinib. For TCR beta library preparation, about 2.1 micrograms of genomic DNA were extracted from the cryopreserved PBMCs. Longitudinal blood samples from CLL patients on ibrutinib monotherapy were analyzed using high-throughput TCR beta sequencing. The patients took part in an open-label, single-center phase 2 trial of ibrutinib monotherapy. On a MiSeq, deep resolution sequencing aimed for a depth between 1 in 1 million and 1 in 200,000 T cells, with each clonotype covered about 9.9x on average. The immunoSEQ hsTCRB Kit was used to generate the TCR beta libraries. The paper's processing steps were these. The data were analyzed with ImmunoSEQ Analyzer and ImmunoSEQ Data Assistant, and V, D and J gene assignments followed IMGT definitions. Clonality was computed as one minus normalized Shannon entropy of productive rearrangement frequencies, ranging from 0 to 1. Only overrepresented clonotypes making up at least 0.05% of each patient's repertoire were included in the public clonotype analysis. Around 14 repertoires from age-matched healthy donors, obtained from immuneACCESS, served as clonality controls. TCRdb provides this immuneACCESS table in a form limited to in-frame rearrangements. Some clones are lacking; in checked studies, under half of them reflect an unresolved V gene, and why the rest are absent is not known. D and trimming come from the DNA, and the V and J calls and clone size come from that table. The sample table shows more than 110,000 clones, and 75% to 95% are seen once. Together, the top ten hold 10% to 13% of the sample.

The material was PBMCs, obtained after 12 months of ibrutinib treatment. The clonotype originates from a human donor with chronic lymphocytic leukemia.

The sequenced DNA: TGTGCCATCACTAGCACCGGGGAGCTGTTTTTT. Its protein product is CAITSTGELFF. The V and J segments used are TRBV10-3 and TRBJ2-2; too little of a D gene remains to name it. From the cysteine up to the phenylalanine, the CDR3 has a length of 11 residues. Only CDR3 DNA is held: 33 bases, read in frame from base 1. CDR1 and CDR2, looked up from the germline V gene, are ENHRY and SYGVKD. V lost 7 bases and J lost 4 bases; the stretch between them is 4 bases long.